This entry lists 4 T cell receptor beta chains sequenced from one sample in a study of blood T cells in healthy people across ages. Combining a sample-barcoded 5' primer with a J-beta primer mix, a second PCR ran for 7 to 11 cycles. TCRdb fed the 5' RACE reads into MiXCR, producing one record per CDR3 protein. The table lists about 1.6 million distinct CDR3 sequences, about 35% of them singletons, with 11% in the top ten. The sequencing sample was made of blood. These TCRs come from a woman in her twenties or thirties in good health.

The chain carries TRBV3-1 and TRBJ2-5, with D uncertain. Trimming pared 0 bases from V and 7 bases from J, leaving 9 bases between. The germline CDR1 and CDR2 sequences are LGHDT and YNNKEL (reference sequence). The CDR3 is 13 residues long. CDR3 DNA sequence: TGTGCCAGCAGCCAAGAAGTTGTCGGGACCCAGTACTTC. It codes for CASSQEVVGTQYF.

J is TRBJ1-1 and V is TRBV18; no clear D. V was shortened by 2 bases and J by 4 bases, with 8 bases between the two germline ends. Germline CDR1 reads KGHSH; CDR2 reads LQKENI. CDR3 size: 13 residues. CDR3 DNA sequence: TGTGCCAGCTCACCAAAATCGGGCACTGAAGCTTTCTTT. Encoded protein: CASSPKSGTEAFF.

This sequence joins TRBV4-1 and TRBJ2-5, with TRBD2 identical over 12 bases. After removal of 0 bases from V and 4 bases from J, the junction contained 6 bases not matched to a gene. This CDR3 has 17 residues. Germline CDR1 and CDR2: MGHRA and YSYEKL. This CDR3 is CASSQETRLAGVETQYF. The DNA for the CDR3 is TGCGCCAGCAGCCAAGAAACCCGACTAGCGGGAGTAGAGACCCAGTACTTC.

The genes are TRBV12-3 or TRBV12-4 and TRBJ2-7; 11 bases line up with TRBD1. V lost 11 bases and J lost 6; bases outside the gene matches: 12. This CDR3 is 14 amino acids long. The DNA for the CDR3 is TGTGCCGGCACCCTGGACAGGGGGCCTTTCGAGCAGTACTTC. It codes for CAGTLDRGPFEQYF.